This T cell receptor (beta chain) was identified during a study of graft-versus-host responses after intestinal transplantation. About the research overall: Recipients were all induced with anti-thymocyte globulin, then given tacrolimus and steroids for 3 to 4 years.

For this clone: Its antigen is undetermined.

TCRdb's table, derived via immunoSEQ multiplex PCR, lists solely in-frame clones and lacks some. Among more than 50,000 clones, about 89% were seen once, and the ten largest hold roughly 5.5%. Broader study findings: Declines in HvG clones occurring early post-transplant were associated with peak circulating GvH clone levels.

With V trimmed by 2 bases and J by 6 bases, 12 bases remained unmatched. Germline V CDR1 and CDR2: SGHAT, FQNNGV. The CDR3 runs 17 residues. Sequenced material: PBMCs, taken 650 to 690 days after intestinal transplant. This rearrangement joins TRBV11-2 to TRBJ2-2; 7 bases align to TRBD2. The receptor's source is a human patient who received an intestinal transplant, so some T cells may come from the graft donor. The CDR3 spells CASSLSLEGGAAGELFF. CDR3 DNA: TGTGCCAGCAGCTTAAGTTTGGAGGGAGGGGCGGCCGGGGAGCTGTTTTTT.